The clone carrying this TCR beta chain is judged medium-sized. Its matching antigen is unknown. The read falls 3 residues short of the CDR3 end, and the missing part is taken from the germline J gene. The data were taken from a study of T cell clonality in common variable immunodeficiency. Sequencing input was equivalent genomic DNA from CVID and controls. Only in-frame clones appear in the TCRdb table, and some are missing; sequencing was by immunoSEQ multiplex PCR. There are about 60,000 clones in the sample, none observed a single time. V was clipped by 4 bases and J by 4 bases, with 15 bases between them. CDR3 size: 15 residues. The germline V gene has CDR1 SNHLY and CDR2 FYNNEI. Notes on the study in general: CVID subjects had higher TCRbeta clonality than healthy controls, most marked in about a third.

This chain links TRBV2 with TRBJ2-3; D remains unclear. Source material: peripheral blood mononuclear cells. This TCR was sampled from a person between 18 and 75 years old in good health. CDR3 bases read: TGTGCCAGCAGTGTTGAGCACCCCTCGTCAGATACG. Translated, it gives CASSVEHPSSDT. In full, the CDR3 reads CASSVEHPSSDTQYF.